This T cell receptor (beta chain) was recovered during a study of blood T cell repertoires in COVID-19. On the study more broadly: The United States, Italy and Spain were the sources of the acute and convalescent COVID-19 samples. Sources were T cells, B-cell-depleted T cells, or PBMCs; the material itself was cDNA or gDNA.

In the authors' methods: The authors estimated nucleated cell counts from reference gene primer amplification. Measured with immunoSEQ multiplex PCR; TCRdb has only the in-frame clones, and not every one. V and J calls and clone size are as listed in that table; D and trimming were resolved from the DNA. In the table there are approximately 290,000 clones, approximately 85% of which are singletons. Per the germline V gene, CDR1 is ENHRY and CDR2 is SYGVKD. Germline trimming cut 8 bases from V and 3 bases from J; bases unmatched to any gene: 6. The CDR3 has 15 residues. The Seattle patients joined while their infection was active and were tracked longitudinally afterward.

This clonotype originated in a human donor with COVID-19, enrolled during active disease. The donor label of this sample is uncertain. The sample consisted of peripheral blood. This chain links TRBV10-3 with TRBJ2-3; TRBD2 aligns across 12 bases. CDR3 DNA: TGTGCCATCGGGAGGACTAGCGGGACGACAGATACGCAGTATTTT. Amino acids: CAIGRTSGTTDTQYF.